The rows below give T cell receptor beta chains drawn from one sample of a study of blood T cell repertoires in COVID-19. Sequencing used immunoSEQ multiplex PCR; TCRdb keeps in-frame clones, though not all of them. Here the sample spans some 140,000 clones, roughly 79% being singletons. The sequencing sample was made of peripheral blood. These receptors were collected from a human donor in a cohort sampled during active COVID-19. Each CDR3 is given with its conserved first and last residue. D genes are given only for firm matches. Clone sizes are given selectively: once, few, many, or a class where the clone is expanded.

>TRBJ2-5|TRBV5-5|NA|NA
CASSFFAGRETQYF
TGTGCCAGCAGCTTTTTTGCAGGTAGAGAGACCCAGTACTTC
>TRBJ2-1|TRBV6-4|TRBD2|NA
CASSDSPGGPNEQFF
TGTGCCAGCAGTGACTCACCGGGGGGGCCAAATGAGCAGTTCTTC
>TRBJ2-7|TRBV6-6|NA|once
CASGDSSYEQYF
TGTGCCAGCGGGGACTCATCCTACGAGCAGTACTTC
>TRBJ2-2|TRBV7-9|NA|NA
CASSLNGGNTGELFF
TGTGCCAGCAGCTTAAACGGGGGGAACACCGGGGAGCTGTTTTTT
>TRBJ1-2|TRBV19|TRBD1|once
CASSRDRGNYGYTF
TGTGCCAGTAGTAGGGACAGGGGGAACTATGGCTACACCTTC
>TRBJ1-1|TRBV10-1|NA|once
CASSETGLGTEAFF
TGCGCCAGCAGTGAAACCGGCCTAGGCACTGAAGCTTTCTTT
>TRBJ2-2|TRBV2|TRBD1|NA
CASKGTVNTGELFF
TGTGCCAGCAAAGGGACAGTGAACACCGGGGAGCTGTTTTTT
>TRBJ2-3|TRBV3-1/TRBV3-2|TRBD2|NA
CASSQPKRGGDTQYF
TGTGCCAGCAGCCAACCCAAGCGGGGTGGAGATACGCAGTATTTT
>TRBJ1-1|TRBV5-4|NA|NA
CATRGGATEAFF
TGTGCCACACGGGGGGGGGCCACTGAAGCTTTCTTT
>TRBJ1-4|TRBV2|NA|few
CASSEEAIKFAANEKLFF
TGTGCCAGCAGTGAAGAGGCGATAAAGTTTGCGGCTAATGAAAAACTGTTTTTT
>TRBJ2-7|TRBV7-9|NA|NA
CASSSWTAYEQYF
TGTGCCAGCAGCTCGTGGACAGCCTACGAGCAGTACTTC
>TRBJ2-7|TRBV11-2|NA|NA
CASSLGTGWAYEQYF
TGTGCCAGCAGCTTAGGAACAGGGTGGGCCTACGAGCAGTACTTC
>TRBJ2-7|TRBV3-1/TRBV3-2|TRBD2|NA
CASSQVTSGSNEQYF
TGTGCCAGCAGCCAAGTAACTAGCGGGTCTAACGAGCAGTACTTC
>TRBJ1-4|TRBV18|NA|NA
CASSPQALEKLFF
TGTGCCAGCTCACCCCAGGCGCTAGAAAAACTGTTTTTT
>TRBJ2-2|TRBV24-1|NA|few
CATQQGLNTGELFF
TGTGCCACCCAGCAGGGCCTGAACACCGGGGAGCTGTTTTTT
>TRBJ2-7|TRBV4-1|TRBD1|once
CASSPTTGGEQYF
TGCGCCAGCAGCCCAACGACAGGGGGGGAGCAGTACTTC
>TRBJ1-3|TRBV6-6|TRBD1|NA
CASSHRQGAGNTIYF
TGTGCCAGCAGTCACAGACAGGGGGCGGGAAACACCATATATTTT
>TRBJ1-2|TRBV28|TRBD1|NA
CASSDYGTGAAWGYTF
TGTGCCAGCAGTGACTATGGGACAGGCGCTGCCTGGGGCTACACCTTC
>TRBJ1-5|TRBV19|NA|NA
CASRRAGVVEPQHF
TGTGCCAGTAGGCGGGCAGGGGTTGTCGAGCCCCAGCATTTT
>TRBJ1-6|TRBV30|NA|NA
CAWKTASSYNSPLHF
TGTGCCTGGAAGACAGCCAGCTCCTATAATTCACCCCTCCACTTT
>TRBJ2-3|TRBV6-5|NA|NA
CASSYGGGTDTQYF
TGTGCCAGCAGTTACGGCGGGGGCACAGATACGCAGTATTTT
>TRBJ2-7|TRBV6-6|TRBD1|medium-sized
CASRSGQGITYEQYF
TGTGCCAGCAGATCCGGACAGGGGATTACCTACGAGCAGTACTTC
>TRBJ1-2|TRBV4-1|NA|NA
CASSQDPGKNYGYTF
TGCGCCAGCAGCCAAGATCCAGGGAAGAACTATGGCTACACCTTC
>TRBJ2-3|TRBV2|NA|NA
CASSGVGGLDTDTQYF
TGTGCCAGCAGTGGGGTCGGCGGGTTAGACACAGATACGCAGTATTTT
>TRBJ2-5|TRBV13|TRBD1|NA
CASSYGTGKETQYF
TGTGCCAGCAGCTACGGGACAGGGAAAGAGACCCAGTACTTC
>TRBJ2-7|TRBV3-1/TRBV3-2|NA|NA
CASSPFAGPPSYEQYF
TGTGCCAGCAGCCCGTTCGCGGGTCCTCCGAGTTACGAGCAGTACTTC
>TRBJ2-1|TRBV24-1|TRBD1|NA
CATSVGTGGPYDEQFF
TGTGCCACCAGTGTTGGGACAGGGGGCCCCTACGATGAGCAGTTCTTC
>TRBJ2-5|TRBV5-1|TRBD1|NA
CASSVSTGVGETQYF
TGCGCCAGCAGCGTTTCAACAGGGGTAGGAGAGACCCAGTACTTC
>TRBJ2-5|TRBV6-5|TRBD2|NA
CASRLAGARQETQYF
TGTGCCAGCAGATTAGCGGGGGCCAGACAAGAGACCCAGTACTTC
>TRBJ1-1|TRBV19|NA|once
CASSIGPGVNTEAFF
TGTGCCAGTAGTATAGGTCCAGGGGTGAACACTGAAGCTTTCTTT
>TRBJ1-2|TRBV29-1|NA|NA
CSVEDSPVNYGYTF
TGCAGCGTTGAAGATTCCCCGGTAAACTATGGCTACACCTTC
>TRBJ2-3|TRBV27|TRBD1|NA
CASSPKGAEDTQYF
TGTGCCAGCAGCCCCAAGGGGGCTGAAGATACGCAGTATTTT
>TRBJ2-1|TRBV2|NA|NA
CASVETGDGNEQFF
TGTGCCAGCGTTGAGACAGGTGATGGAAATGAGCAGTTCTTC
>TRBJ1-2|TRBV7-9|TRBD1|NA
CASSIDRGYNYGYTF
TGTGCCAGCAGCATAGACAGGGGGTATAACTATGGCTACACCTTC
>TRBJ1-2|TRBV18|TRBD1|NA
CASSPRTGGGHSDGYTF
TGTGCCAGCTCACCTAGAACAGGGGGCGGTCATAGCGATGGCTACACCTTC
>TRBJ1-2|TRBV28|TRBD1|NA
CASKLARQGDYGYTF
TGTGCCAGCAAGTTGGCCCGACAGGGAGACTATGGCTACACCTTC
>TRBJ1-4|TRBV2|NA|NA
CASSPGLALNEKLFF
TGTGCCAGCAGTCCCGGTCTCGCCCTTAATGAAAAACTGTTTTTT
>TRBJ1-1|TRBV5-1|TRBD1|NA
CASSLAGTGGPMNTEAFF
TGCGCCAGCAGCTTGGCCGGGACAGGGGGCCCAATGAACACTGAAGCTTTCTTT
>TRBJ2-3|TRBV6-5|TRBD1|NA
CATRQGNTQYF
TGTGCCACTAGACAGGGGAATACGCAGTATTTT
>TRBJ1-1|TRBV5-1|NA|NA
CASSLEWANTEAFF
TGCGCCAGCAGCTTGGAGTGGGCGAACACTGAAGCTTTCTTT
>TRBJ1-6|TRBV30|NA|NA
CAWTGYNSPLHF
TGTGCCTGGACGGGATATAATTCACCCCTCCACTTT
>TRBJ1-1|TRBV27|TRBD1|NA
CASSFGARGSTEAFF
TGTGCCAGCAGTTTCGGCGCCAGGGGGAGTACTGAAGCTTTCTTT
>TRBJ1-1|TRBV30|NA|NA
CAWRIVQGRTEAFF
TGTGCCTGGAGAATCGTGCAGGGGAGAACTGAAGCTTTCTTT
>TRBJ2-3|TRBV7-9|TRBD1|NA
CARSGTVNTDTQYF
TGTGCCAGGTCCGGGACAGTGAACACAGATACGCAGTATTTT
>TRBJ1-5|TRBV12-3/TRBV12-4|NA|NA
CASSKGGNQPQHF
TGTGCCAGCAGTAAGGGGGGCAATCAGCCCCAGCATTTT